The 2 T cell receptor beta chains in this list originate from one sample, sequenced in a study of tumor-infiltrating lymphocytes in oesophageal squamous cell carcinoma. TCRdb used MiXCR to reprocess the PCR reads, holding one entry per CDR3 protein. The data show about 14,000 distinct CDR3 sequences, with less than 60% seen just once and 14% held by the top ten. The source material was blood. These receptor sequences come from a male donor with esophageal squamous cell carcinoma.

The chain joins TRBV7-8 to TRBJ2-7; 9 bases are a match to TRBD2. The closer fit of TRBJ2-1 to the DNA end suggests the J call may be wrong. The germline V gene encodes CDR1 SGHVS and CDR2 FQNEAQ. The CDR3 covers 17 residues. CDR3 amino acids: CASSPPRGSGRIDEQFF. CDR3 nucleotides: TGTGCCAGCAGCCCCCCCCGGGGTAGCGGGAGAATCGATGAGCAGTTCTTC.

This clonotype is medium-sized in the sample. J is TRBJ2-5 and V is TRBV2, with 8 bases lining up with TRBD2. Germline V gene lookup returns CDR1 SNHLY and CDR2 FYNNEI. The junction had 8 bases not matched to a gene; V was cut back by 6 bases and J by 2 bases. The length of the CDR3 is 15 residues. CDR3 bases: TGTGCCAGCAGCCAACTAGCGGCAGGACAAGAGACCCAGTACTTC. As protein: CASSQLAAGQETQYF.